A selection of T cell receptor beta chains follows, all from one sample in a study of shared clonotypes between healthy human individuals. The repertoire was sequenced with immunoSEQ multiplex PCR; TCRdb's copy has only in-frame clones and lacks some. The table lists around 530,000 clones, around 78% of them singletons, with more than 10% in the top ten. Source material: PBMCs. The origin of the receptors is a woman between 40 and 50 years old in good health. Some clones in this sample may be carry-over from other donors' samples. Both conserved end residues are part of each CDR3. A D gene is named only where the DNA matches it firmly. Only part of the rows carry a size: once, few, many, or a class if the clone is expanded.

J gene | V gene | clone size | D gene | CDR3 DNA | CDR3 protein
TRBJ1-1 | TRBV5-4 | . | . | TGTGCCAGCAGCTTGAGTCTTCTCACATTCAACACTGGAGCTTTCTTT | CASSLSLLTFNTGAFF
TRBJ2-1 | TRBV6-1 | . | TRBD2 | TGTGCCAGCAGTGAAGGGACTAGCTCCTACAATGAGCAGTTCTTC | CASSEGTSSYNEQFF
TRBJ2-1 | TRBV5-1 | . | TRBD2 | TGCGCCAGCAGCTCACTAGCGGGAGGGGACAATGAGCAGTTCTTC | CASSSLAGGDNEQFF
TRBJ2-1 | TRBV2 | . | . | TGTGCCAGCAGTGTTGGACCGGGGGACACCTACAATGAGCAGTTCTTC | CASSVGPGDTYNEQFF
TRBJ2-7 | TRBV5-4 | . | TRBD2 | TGTGCCAGCAGCTCTGGGGCTAGCGGGACCTACGAGCAGTACTTC | CASSSGASGTYEQYF
TRBJ2-7 | TRBV7-9 | . | TRBD1 | TGTGCCAGCAGCTCTTCGGACAGGGGCTCCTTCGAGCAGTACTTC | CASSSSDRGSFEQYF
TRBJ2-7 | TRBV7-2 | . | TRBD2 | TGTGCCAGCAATCTAGCGGGTTCGGCCTACGAGCAGTACTTC | CASNLAGSAYEQYF
TRBJ1-1 | TRBV19 | . | TRBD1 | TGTGCCAGTAGTCTACAGGGGTTGGACACTGAAGCTTTCTTT | CASSLQGLDTEAFF
TRBJ2-7 | TRBV5-1 | . | . | TGCGCCAGCAGCGGGACGACAGGCAGCCGCTCCTACGAGCAGTACTTC | CASSGTTGSRSYEQYF
TRBJ1-5 | TRBV10-3 | few | . | TGTGCCATAGGGGGGGCCCTCAATCAGCCCCAGCATTTT | CAIGGALNQPQHF
TRBJ2-1 | TRBV25-1 | few | . | TGTGCCAGCATGGGGTTAAATGAGCAGTTCTTC | CASMGLNEQFF
TRBJ2-1 | TRBV28 | . | TRBD1 | TGTGCCAGCAGTCTGAACAGGGGACCCAATGAGCAGTTCTTC | CASSLNRGPNEQFF
TRBJ2-2 | TRBV30 | . | TRBD2 | TGTGCCTGTAGTCGACTAGCGACCATAACCGGGGAGCTGTTTTTT | CACSRLATITGELFF
TRBJ2-1 | TRBV10-1 | once | . | TGCGCCAGCAGTGGAACGGGGAATGAGCAGTTCTTC | CASSGTGNEQFF
TRBJ2-6 | TRBV5-1 | . | TRBD1 | TGCGCCAGCAGCTTGAGGGGACAGGATAGCTCTGGGGCCAACGTCCTGACTTTC | CASSLRGQDSSGANVLTF
TRBJ2-5 | TRBV30 | . | . | TGTGCCTGGAGAGAGGGTGGGGAGACCCAGTACTTC | CAWREGGETQYF
TRBJ2-1 | TRBV19 | . | . | TGTGCCAGTACCCCGGACCAGAGCTCCTACAATGAGCAGTTCTTC | CASTPDQSSYNEQFF
TRBJ1-5 | TRBV2 | . | . | TGTGCCAGCAATGTTGACAGCAATCAGCCCCAGCATTTT | CASNVDSNQPQHF
TRBJ2-2 | TRBV9 | . | . | TGTGCCAGCAGCGTAGCCCTCCGCGGGGAGCTGTTTTTT | CASSVALRGELFF
TRBJ2-7 | TRBV7-9 | . | . | TGTGCCAGCAGCCCGCGGGCCTACGAGCAGTACTTC | CASSPRAYEQYF
TRBJ2-3 | TRBV7-2 | . | TRBD1 | TGTGCCAGCAGCTGGATTAGACAGGGGGGGTCAGATACGCAGTATTTT | CASSWIRQGGSDTQYF
TRBJ2-6 | TRBV4-3 | few | . | TGCGCCAGCAGCCAGGAAAACACGGGCTCGTTAGCTCCCGGGGCCAACGTCCTGACTTTC | CASSQENTGSLAPGANVLTF